This is a list of T cell receptor beta chains from one sample in a study of beta chain features in type 1 diabetes. Assay: immunoSEQ multiplex PCR; the TCRdb copy retains only in-frame clones and omits some. The sample has around 300,000 clones, under 8.5% seen once. The sequenced sample consisted of central memory CD4+ T cells from blood. These receptors came from a woman aged 18-35 years in good health. The CDR3 runs from the conserved cysteine through the conserved F or W. A D gene is named only where the DNA matches it firmly. Size tells how often a clone was seen (once, few, many) or the class of an expanded clone, and some rows leave it out.

abundance	v_gene	j_gene	d_gene	CDR3aa	CDR3nt
few	TRBV7-3	TRBJ2-1	-	CASSLTGPRRMDEQFF	TGTGCCAGCAGCTTAACTGGACCACGAAGGATGGATGAGCAGTTCTTC
-	TRBV6-5	TRBJ2-2	TRBD1	CAGRQGAFRGELFF	TGTGCCGGGCGGCAGGGGGCATTTCGCGGGGAGCTGTTTTTT
few	TRBV14	TRBJ2-7	-	CASSQTGPSEQYF	TGTGCCAGCAGCCAGACCGGCCCCTCCGAGCAGTACTTC
-	TRBV7-9	TRBJ2-5	-	CASSLGTGPKETQYF	TGTGCCAGCAGCTTGGGGACTGGACCAAAAGAGACCCAGTACTTC
-	TRBV6-5	TRBJ2-7	-	CASSYESRREQYF	TGTGCCAGCAGTTACGAGAGCCGGAGGGAGCAGTACTTC
-	TRBV7-8	TRBJ1-4	TRBD1	CASSISRQGATNEKLFF	TGTGCCAGCAGCATCTCGAGACAGGGGGCGACTAATGAAAAACTGTTTTTT
-	TRBV4-1	TRBJ2-5	-	CASSQTGPTQETQYF	TGCGCCAGCAGCCAAACGGGACCAACACAAGAGACCCAGTACTTC
-	TRBV9	TRBJ2-1	-	CASSPRLGWDEQFF	TGTGCCAGCAGCCCTCGGTTAGGCTGGGATGAGCAGTTCTTC
-	TRBV18	TRBJ1-1	TRBD1	CASSPGTGEAFF	TGTGCCAGCTCACCAGGGACAGGTGAAGCTTTCTTT
few	TRBV5-1	TRBJ2-6	TRBD1	CASRDGQGFSGANVLTF	TGCGCCAGCCGCGACGGACAGGGGTTTTCTGGGGCCAACGTCCTGACTTTC
many	TRBV5-1	TRBJ2-3	-	CASSLSTDTQYF	TGCGCCAGCAGCTTAAGCACAGATACGCAGTATTTT
-	TRBV19	TRBJ2-5	TRBD1	CATRGTGRMETQYF	TGTGCCACCAGGGGGACAGGGAGGATGGAGACCCAGTACTTC
-	TRBV4-3	TRBJ2-3	TRBD1	CASSQKGDRGPADTQYF	TGCGCCAGCAGCCAAAAAGGGGACAGGGGTCCAGCAGATACGCAGTATTTT
-	TRBV7-9	TRBJ2-1	-	CASTPSVEQFF	TGTGCCAGCACCCCGTCGGTAGAGCAGTTCTTC